The text below deals with one T cell receptor beta chain. The sample comes from a study of shared clonotypes between healthy human individuals. TCRdb's table, derived via immunoSEQ multiplex PCR, lists solely in-frame clones and lacks some. The data show roughly 660,000 clones, with less than 95% seen just once and 34% held by the top ten. Trimming removed 1 base at V and 7 bases at J, with 11 bases between. The CDR3 length is 14 residues. CDR1 and CDR2 (germline): MNHEY, SMNVEV (reference sequence). The sequenced material came from memory CD8+ T cells from PBMCs. The subset is: CD45RO+ cells pooled with CCR7-negative TemRA cells. The origin of this receptor is a man between 18 and 29 years old in good health. Some clones in this sample may be carry-over from other donors' samples. The chain combines TRBV27 with TRBJ2-1; possible D gene TRBD1, 6 bases. CDR3 in DNA: TGTGCCAGCAGTTTATTATCTGGACAGAATGAGCAGTTCTTC. As protein: CASSLLSGQNEQFF.